Following are 32 T cell receptor beta chains from one sample sequenced in a study of shared clonotypes between healthy human individuals. Assay used: immunoSEQ multiplex PCR; TCRdb lists only in-frame clones, some missing. The repertoire holds about 190,000 clones, with 65% to 80% as singletons. The sample taken for sequencing was memory CD4+ T cells sorted from blood. The sample's subset: CD45RA-negative fraction. The source is a man aged 25-45 years in good health.

The chain recombines TRBV7-9 with TRBJ2-7; TRBD2 matches at 14 bases. With V trimmed by 3 bases and J by 0 bases, 7 bases remained unmatched. Germline V gene data show CDR1 as SEHNR and CDR2 as FQNEAQ (reference sequence). The CDR3 totals 18 residues. The CDR3 is CASSFGTSGRSLSYEQYF. The CDR3 bases are TGTGCCAGCAGCTTCGGGACTAGCGGGAGATCCCTCTCCTACGAGCAGTACTTC.

This chain joins TRBV7-2 and TRBJ1-5; D unclear. This CDR3 spans 14 amino acids. V shed 4 bases and J shed 9 bases, with 16 bases lying between them. Germline lookup yields CDR1 SGHTA and CDR2 FQGNSA. CDR3 residues: CASSSGVRRSPQHF. For the CDR3, the DNA is TGTGCCAGCAGCTCCGGAGTCCGACGATCGCCCCAGCATTTT.

The chain recombines TRBV4-3 with TRBJ1-2, with TRBD1 matching 9 bases. V lost 0 bases to trimming and J lost 8 bases; unmatched junction nucleotides: 4. This CDR3 has 14 amino acids. The germline V gene encodes CDR1 LGHNA and CDR2 YSLEER. This chain's CDR3 is CASSQDLDRGGYTF. Written as DNA, the CDR3 is TGCGCCAGCAGCCAAGATCTGGACAGGGGCGGCTACACCTTC.

The CDR3 protein is CASRSPSLHLSGYTF. CDR3 coding DNA: TGTGCCAGCAGGTCGCCAAGTCTACACCTATCGGGCTACACCTTC. The chain joins TRBV28 to TRBJ1-2; unclear D gene. This CDR3 has 15 amino acids. Germline V lookup: CDR1 MDHEN, CDR2 SYDVKM. The V gene lost 6 bases and the J gene lost 8 bases, with 22 bases spanning the gap.

Only a few counts were recorded for this clone. In the same sample, other DNA sequences code for this CDR3. V usage is TRBV18 and J usage is TRBJ1-5; TRBD1 is a possible D gene (5 bases). CDR3 length: 15 residues. Germline-derived CDR1 and CDR2 are KGHSH and LQKENI. V lost 3 bases to trimming and J lost 0 bases, with 9 bases between them. CDR3 sequence reads: CASSPSQVSNQPQHF. Here the CDR3 DNA reads TGTGCCAGCTCACCGTCACAGGTTAGCAATCAGCCCCAGCATTTT.

V is TRBV14 and J is TRBJ2-1; D may be TRBD2 (6 bases). CDR3 length equals 15 residues. Germline V gives CDR1 SGHDN, CDR2 FVKESK. V lost 4 bases, J lost 4 bases, and 14 bases lay in between. The CDR3 spells CASSPGGSGYNEQFF. Here the CDR3 DNA reads TGTGCCAGCAGCCCCGGAGGGAGCGGATACAATGAGCAGTTCTTC.

The genes are TRBV5-5 and TRBJ1-1; D gene unclear. The V and J ends lost 3 bases and 0 bases respectively, with 9 bases between them. Germline CDR1 is SGHKS and CDR2 is YYEKEE (reference sequence). The CDR3 sequence is 14 residues long. CDR3 loop: CASSWGAVNTEAFF. The CDR3 DNA reads TGTGCCAGCAGCTGGGGAGCGGTGAACACTGAAGCTTTCTTT.

The chain has TRBV2 and TRBJ2-7; TRBD1 matches at 7 bases. Germline values: CDR1 SNHLY, CDR2 FYNNEI. Losses at the gene ends were 6 bases for V and 2 bases for J; bases not matched to a gene: 10. The CDR3 runs to 15 residues. CDR3 coding DNA: TGTGCCAGCAGGGACCTCGGTGGGACAGCCTACGAGCAGTACTTC. The encoded protein is CASRDLGGTAYEQYF.

The chain recombines TRBV7-3 with TRBJ2-7, with a weak D call TRBD1 (6 bases). CDR3 length: 14 amino acids. The V end was cut by 4 bases, the J end by 3 bases, with 13 bases between. Per germline, CDR1 SGHTA and CDR2 FQGTGA. The CDR3 here is CASSSMGHSYEQYF. The CDR3 DNA is TGTGCCAGCAGCTCCATGGGACATAGCTACGAGCAGTACTTC. Looking up the rest from reference TRBV7-3 and TRBJ2-7 gives the full variable domain: GAGVSQTPSNKVTEKGKYVELRCDPISGHTALYWYRQSLGQGPEFLIYFQGTGAADDSGLPNDRFFAVRPEGSVSTLKIQRTERGDSAVYLCASSSMGHSYEQYFGPGTRLTVT.

The rearrangement joins TRBV7-2 to TRBJ2-7; D is perhaps TRBD1 (6 bases). CDR1 is SGHTA, CDR2 FQGNSA, per germline. This CDR3 contains 15 residues. Deletions cut 4 bases from V and 0 bases from J, with 13 bases between. The CDR3 reads CASSSMDSISYEQYF. The CDR3 DNA follows: TGTGCCAGCAGCTCAATGGACAGCATCTCCTACGAGCAGTACTTC.

This chain joins TRBV5-1 and TRBJ2-5, with D tentatively TRBD1 (6 bases). Per the germline V gene, CDR1 is SGHRS and CDR2 is YFSETQ. The length of the CDR3 is 15 residues. V dropped 7 bases and J dropped 1 base, with 17 bases sitting between them. CDR3 in amino acids: CASGRGQGIQETQYF. CDR3 in DNA: TGCGCCAGCGGCAGGGGCCAGGGGATCCAAGAGACCCAGTACTTC.

This clone was observed a handful of times. V and J are TRBV10-2 and TRBJ2-7, with a possible D match to TRBD2 (6 bases). Looked up from germline, CDR1 is WSHSY and CDR2 is SAAADI. V was shortened by 7 bases and J by 6 bases, with 16 bases between the two germline ends. The CDR3 has 13 amino acids. CDR3 in amino acids: CASTLDYSFEQYF. The CDR3 DNA is TGCGCCAGCACCTTGGACTACAGTTTCGAGCAGTACTTC.

The chain carries TRBV5-1 and TRBJ1-4; no clear D. CDR1 and CDR2 from the germline V gene are SGHRS and YFSETQ. The CDR3 runs to 14 residues. V lost 0 bases, J lost 8 bases, and 11 bases lay in between. CDR3 DNA: TGCGCCAGCAGCTTGGACGCGACGAGCGAAAAACTGTTTTTT. Encoded protein: CASSLDATSEKLFF.

The chain combines TRBV30 with TRBJ1-2; D unclear. V was shortened by 1 base and J by 8 bases, with 14 bases between the two germline ends. This CDR3 is built from 13 residues. Germline CDR1 and CDR2: GTSNPN and SVGIG (reference sequence). CDR3 bases: TGTGCCTGGAGTGGAAATCCTCTGCCGGGCTACACCTTC. Its translation: CAWSGNPLPGYTF.

The rearrangement uses TRBV27 and TRBJ2-6; D ambiguous. The CDR3 spans 16 residues. CDR1 is MNHEY and CDR2 is SMNVEV in the germline V gene (reference sequence). The V and J ends lost 3 bases and 0 bases respectively, with 9 bases between them. In nucleotides, the CDR3 is TGTGCCAGCAGTTTGGTACCGCCCTCTGGGGCCAACGTCCTGACTTTC. Translated: CASSLVPPSGANVLTF.

The genes are TRBV7-1 and TRBJ2-6, with D perhaps matching TRBD1 (5 bases). TRBV7-1 is designated an ORF whose function remains uncertain. V was cut by 5 bases and J by 9 bases, with 26 bases left in between. CDR3 length: 18 amino acids. The CDR3, as DNA: TGTGCCAGCAGCGAGACCATTACGAGGACAAAGTCGGGCAACGTCCTGACTTTC. Translation: CASSETITRTKSGNVLTF.

Only a few counts were recorded for this clone. CDR3 sequence reads: CASRDTGGNEQFF. As DNA, the CDR3 is TGTGCCAGCAGAGATACAGGGGGCAATGAGCAGTTCTTC. The chain employs TRBV27 and TRBJ2-1, with 8 nucleotides matching TRBD1. The V and J ends lost 6 bases and 6 bases, in that order; junction bases with no gene match: 4. The CDR3 loop spans 13 amino acids. Germline V CDR1 and CDR2: MNHEY, SMNVEV (reference sequence).

In its sample, this clone was seen a few times. This rearrangement joins TRBV5-1 to TRBJ2-5, with 9 bases fitting TRBD1. J was trimmed by 4 bases and V by 4 bases; bases with no gene match: 5. CDR1 and CDR2 from the germline V gene are SGHRS and YFSETQ. This CDR3 is built from 14 residues. The CDR3 DNA reads TGCGCCAGCAGCCCGGGACAGGGTAGAGAGACCCAGTACTTC. Encoded protein: CASSPGQGRETQYF.

The rearrangement joins TRBV6-5 to TRBJ1-5; D is unclear. The germline gives CDR1 MNHEY, CDR2 SVGAGI. The CDR3 runs 12 residues. The V and J ends lost 8 bases and 4 bases respectively, with 9 bases between them. The CDR3 spells CASSGGNQPQHF. CDR3 DNA sequence: TGTGCCAGCTCGGGTGGGAATCAGCCCCAGCATTTT.

The rearrangement links TRBV9 to TRBJ2-1; D may be TRBD1 or TRBD2 (5 bases each). Trimming pared 6 bases from V and 6 bases from J, leaving 19 bases between. The CDR3 runs to 15 residues. CDR1 and CDR2 (germline): SGDLS, YYNGEE. The CDR3 loop reads CASTTGTNQANEQFF. The CDR3 DNA sequence: TGTGCCAGCACCACCGGGACCAACCAGGCCAATGAGCAGTTCTTC.

The CDR3 sequence is CASSPDGLNQPQHF. CDR3 bases: TGTGCCAGCTCACCTGACGGACTAAATCAGCCCCAGCATTTT. The V and J genes are TRBV18 and TRBJ1-5; D uncertain. The germline V and J ends were trimmed by 3 bases and 4 bases, with 10 bases remaining between them. CDR3 length equals 14 residues. Germline CDR1 reads KGHSH; CDR2 reads LQKENI.

This clone has more than one count but fewer than ten. The same CDR3 also results from other DNA sequences found in this sample. V is TRBV18 and J is TRBJ2-1; D is unclear. This CDR3 is 15 amino acids long. V was trimmed by 2 bases and J by 4 bases, leaving 12 bases between them. The germline CDR1 and CDR2 sequences are KGHSH and LQKENI. The CDR3: CASSPSDGSYNEQFF. In nucleotides, the CDR3 is TGTGCCAGCTCACCATCCGACGGAAGTTACAATGAGCAGTTCTTC.

V usage is TRBV5-1 and J usage is TRBJ2-5, with 9 bases lining up with TRBD1. V trimming: 5 bases; J trimming: 1 base; junction bases outside the gene matches: 3. Germline-derived CDR1 and CDR2 are SGHRS and YFSETQ. This CDR3 is 14 amino acids long. CDR3 in amino acids: CASRMGQGQETQYF. CDR3 nucleotides: TGCGCCAGCAGAATGGGACAGGGCCAAGAGACCCAGTACTTC.

The chain links TRBV7-4 to TRBJ2-7; unclear D gene. The CDR3 consists of 12 residues. Germline V lookup: CDR1 SGHVT, CDR2 SQSDAQ. V lost 0 bases and J 5 bases, leaving 5 bases between the germline ends. CDR3 nucleotides: TGTGCCAGCAGCTTAGCGTCAAACGAGCAGTACTTC. Protein product: CASSLASNEQYF. Combining the CDR3 with reference TRBV7-4 and TRBJ2-7 gives the whole variable domain GAGVSQSPRYKVAKRGRDVALRCDSISGHVTLYWYRQTLGQGSEVLTYSQSDAQRDKSGRPSGRFSAERPERSVSTLKIQRTEQGDSAVYLCASSLASNEQYFGPGTRLTVT.

This rearrangement joins TRBV28 to TRBJ1-1; TRBD1 might be the D (6 bases). With 6 bases removed from V and 3 bases from J, the gap between germline ends came to 14 bases. CDR1 and CDR2 from the germline V gene are MDHEN and SYDVKM. This CDR3 contains 14 residues. CDR3 amino acids: CASRQQGGDTEAFF. CDR3 nucleotide sequence: TGTGCCAGCAGACAACAGGGAGGGGACACTGAAGCTTTCTTT.

The chain has TRBV6-6 and TRBJ2-3; D uncertain. Germline CDR1 reads MNHNY; CDR2 reads SVGAGI (reference sequence). The CDR3 totals 14 residues. The V end was cut by 10 bases, the J end by 6 bases, with 20 bases between. The CDR3 nucleotides are TGTGCCACCTCCGGCTCGCGGTTCGGGGATACGCAGTATTTT. Residues: CATSGSRFGDTQYF.

The chain uses TRBV5-1 and TRBJ2-3; TRBD1 matches 9 bases. From germline, CDR1 is SGHRS and CDR2 YFSETQ. The CDR3 runs to 16 residues. The junction had 8 bases not matched to a gene; V was cut back by 4 bases and J by 2 bases. For the CDR3, the DNA is TGCGCCAGCAGCACATGGGACAGGGCAAACACAGATACGCAGTATTTT. Translating it yields CASSTWDRANTDTQYF.

V gene TRBV5-1 combines with J gene TRBJ2-3, with TRBD2 matching over 11 bases. From germline, CDR1 is SGHRS and CDR2 YFSETQ. J lost 3 bases, V lost 5 bases, and 11 bases had no gene match. This CDR3 spans 17 amino acids. CDR3 sequence: CASRGGSGRAGTDTQYF. The CDR3, as DNA: TGCGCCAGCAGAGGGGGTAGCGGGAGGGCTGGAACAGATACGCAGTATTTT. Filled out from reference TRBV5-1 and TRBJ2-3, the complete variable domain reads KAGVTQTPRYLIKTRGQQVTLSCSPISGHRSVSWYQQTPGQGLQFLFEYFSETQRNKGNFPGRFSGRQFSNSRSEMNVSTLELGDSALYLCASRGGSGRAGTDTQYFGPGTRLTVL.

The chain joins TRBV11-2 to TRBJ2-7; D unresolved. The V end lost 1 base, the J end lost 2 bases, and 12 bases lay between the germline ends. CDR3 length: 15 amino acids. Germline values: CDR1 SGHAT, CDR2 FQNNGV. DNA of the CDR3: TGTGCCAGCAGCTTAGCCCCGGGTAGCCCCTACGAGCAGTACTTC. It codes for CASSLAPGSPYEQYF.

The J gene is TRBJ2-5, the V gene TRBV7-2; TRBD1 matches 8 bases. The CDR3 loop spans 14 amino acids. After removal of 4 bases from V and 2 bases from J, the junction contained 3 bases not matched to a gene. The germline gives CDR1 SGHTA, CDR2 FQGNSA. The CDR3 region is CASSYRQGQETQYF. The DNA for the CDR3 is TGTGCCAGCAGCTACAGACAGGGGCAAGAGACCCAGTACTTC.

V is TRBV5-1 and J is TRBJ2-3, with 15 nucleotides matching TRBD2. V lost 5 bases, J lost 4 bases, and 5 bases stayed unmatched. The CDR3 totals 16 residues. From germline, CDR1 is SGHRS and CDR2 YFSETQ. The CDR3 loop reads CASSRGTSGRSDTQYF. DNA for the CDR3: TGCGCCAGCAGTCGAGGGACTAGCGGGAGGTCAGATACGCAGTATTTT.

This CDR3 reads CASITSGLLGSGEQFF. The CDR3 DNA sequence: TGTGCCAGCATTACCTCCGGGCTACTGGGGTCAGGTGAGCAGTTCTTC. The chain recombines TRBV28 with TRBJ2-1; D is uncertain. The CDR3 runs 16 residues. V was shortened by 7 bases and J by 9 bases, with 25 bases between the two germline ends. Germline V gives CDR1 MDHEN, CDR2 SYDVKM.